The 8 T cell receptor beta chains given below trace back to one sample, sequenced in a study of T cells in Graves' hyperthyroidism and ophthalmopathy. TCR beta CDR3 regions were amplified from RNA. Researchers ran a first-round RT-PCR on the TCR CDR3 using the HTBI primer set. One entry per CDR3 protein, called by TCRdb with MiXCR from the multiplex PCR reads. The profile shows around 580,000 distinct CDR3 sequences, over 15% of them singletons. The sample consisted of blood. Receptor source: a woman aged 18 to 35 with Graves' hyperthyroidism.

This clonotype was recorded many times. CDR3 residues: CSALHSGVGADTQYF. The CDR3 nucleotides read TGCAGTGCTCTCCATAGCGGGGTCGGGGCAGATACGCAGTATTTT. The chain is built from TRBV20-1 and TRBJ2-3; 8 nucleotides align to TRBD2. The V segment lost 5 bases and the J segment 4 bases; nucleotides outside the gene matches: 11. Germline CDR1 reads DFQATT; CDR2 reads SNEGSKA (reference sequence). This CDR3 region has 15 residues.

The CDR3 reads CASSVDSSWDQPQHF. CDR3 sequence (DNA): TGTGCCAGCAGCGTAGACAGTTCTTGGGATCAGCCCCAGCATTTT. The chain combines TRBV9 with TRBJ1-5, with D uncertain. This CDR3 spans 15 amino acids. Trimming took off 0 bases at V and 5 bases at J, with 12 bases between the two ends. CDR1 is SGDLS and CDR2 is YYNGEE in the germline V gene.

At least ten counts were recorded for this clonotype. The J gene is TRBJ1-6, the V gene TRBV7-8; tentatively, D is TRBD1 (6 bases). Per germline, CDR1 SGHVS and CDR2 FQNEAQ. V shed 10 bases and J shed 5 bases, with 18 bases lying between them. This CDR3 is 15 amino acids long. The CDR3 loop reads CATTGARGNNSPLHF. As DNA, the CDR3 is TGTGCCACTACGGGGGCCCGGGGGAATAATTCACCCCTCCACTTT.

This clonotype showed up many times. The chain links TRBV27 to TRBJ2-1, with a possible D match to TRBD1 (6 bases). The V gene's germline CDR1 is MNHEY and CDR2 SMNVEV (reference sequence). The ends were cut back, 4 bases at V and 0 bases at J, with 16 bases in the middle. CDR3 length: 17 residues. Here the CDR3 DNA reads TGTGCCAGCAGTTCATACAGGGTGTCGAGCTCCTACAATGAGCAGTTCTTC. It is translated as CASSSYRVSSSYNEQFF.

A few counts support this clonotype. The V gene is TRBV12-3 or TRBV12-4, the J gene TRBJ1-5; D unclear. This CDR3 is 15 amino acids long. The V and J ends lost 3 bases and 1 base respectively, with 10 bases between them. Here the CDR3 reads CASSFTVRSNQPQHF. For the CDR3, the DNA is TGTGCCAGCAGTTTCACCGTACGGAGCAATCAGCCCCAGCATTTT.

This clonotype was counted at least ten times. The chain combines TRBV28 with TRBJ2-7, with D perhaps TRBD1 or TRBD2 (5 bases each). There are 16 residues in the CDR3. CDR1 and CDR2 from the germline V gene are MDHEN and SYDVKM. With 4 bases removed from V and 4 bases from J, the gap between germline ends came to 20 bases. The CDR3 DNA reads as TGTGCCAGCAGTTCGGTACAGGCCACATGGGGGTACGAGCAGTACTTC. This encodes CASSSVQATWGYEQYF.

This clonotype was recorded at least ten times. The chain employs TRBV5-1 and TRBJ1-4; 9 bases agree with TRBD1. Germline V gene data show CDR1 as SGHRS and CDR2 as YFSETQ. V was pared by 2 bases and J by 7 bases, with 9 bases of the junction left unmatched. CDR3 length: 16 residues. DNA for the CDR3: TGCGCCAGCAGCTTCGGAGGCGGGACAGGGTCTGAAAAACTGTTTTTT. The encoded protein is CASSFGGGTGSEKLFF.

This clonotype was detected many times. This chain links TRBV5-5 with TRBJ2-5; D unresolved. Deletions cut 0 bases from V and 5 bases from J, with 14 bases between. The CDR3 is made up of 15 amino acids. The germline V gene encodes CDR1 SGHKS and CDR2 YYEKEE (reference sequence). The DNA of the CDR3 is TGTGCCAGCAGCTTGGAAGACCTTAAAGGGGAGACCCAGTACTTC. This encodes CASSLEDLKGETQYF.